This is a list of T cell receptor beta chains from one sample in a study of shared clonotypes between healthy human individuals. Profiled with immunoSEQ multiplex PCR; TCRdb holds only in-frame clones, not every one. The sample has fewer than 1 million clones, roughly 96% seen once; the top ten hold under 0.3%. Source material: naive CD8+ T cells sorted from blood. These receptors came from a man aged 25-40 years in good health. CDR3s include the opening cysteine and the closing phenylalanine or tryptophan. A D gene is named only where the DNA matches it firmly. Some rows have no size entry. The others give once, few or many, or a class for an expanded clone.

abundance: .; d_gene: TRBD1; v_gene: TRBV27; j_gene: TRBJ1-5; CDR3aa: CASANRGRLTQPQHF; CDR3nt: TGTGCCAGCGCAAACAGGGGGCGACTGACCCAGCCCCAGCATTTT
abundance: .; d_gene: TRBD1; v_gene: TRBV28; j_gene: TRBJ2-1; CDR3aa: CASSSTGVESVGEQFF; CDR3nt: TGTGCCAGCAGTTCCACAGGGGTAGAAAGCGTCGGTGAGCAGTTCTTC
abundance: once; d_gene: .; v_gene: TRBV13; j_gene: TRBJ1-2; CDR3aa: CASSLRQAYGYTF; CDR3nt: TGTGCCAGCAGCTTACGACAGGCCTATGGCTACACCTTC
abundance: .; d_gene: TRBD2; v_gene: TRBV7-9; j_gene: TRBJ2-4; CDR3aa: CASSLAGGIAKNIQYF; CDR3nt: TGTGCCAGCAGCTTAGCGGGAGGGATAGCCAAAAACATTCAGTACTTC
abundance: once; d_gene: TRBD2; v_gene: TRBV7-6; j_gene: TRBJ2-3; CDR3aa: CASSRLAGGPSDTQYF; CDR3nt: TGTGCCAGCAGCCGATTAGCGGGAGGGCCCTCAGATACGCAGTATTTT
abundance: .; d_gene: TRBD1; v_gene: TRBV29-1; j_gene: TRBJ2-1; CDR3aa: CSARTGYNEQFF; CDR3nt: TGCAGCGCTCGGACAGGGTACAATGAGCAGTTCTTC
abundance: .; d_gene: .; v_gene: TRBV6-1; j_gene: TRBJ2-1; CDR3aa: CASSELVEGYNEQFF; CDR3nt: TGTGCCAGCAGTGAGCTGGTCGAGGGGTACAATGAGCAGTTCTTC
abundance: once; d_gene: TRBD1; v_gene: TRBV9; j_gene: TRBJ1-1; CDR3aa: CASSQGQGGKGTEAFF; CDR3nt: TGTGCCAGCAGCCAAGGACAGGGAGGGAAGGGGACTGAAGCTTTCTTT
abundance: .; d_gene: .; v_gene: TRBV2; j_gene: TRBJ2-1; CDR3aa: CASSGGEQFF; CDR3nt: TGTGCCAGCAGTGGAGGTGAGCAGTTCTTC
abundance: .; d_gene: .; v_gene: TRBV10-3; j_gene: TRBJ2-7; CDR3aa: CAISEAEAEQYF; CDR3nt: TGTGCCATCAGTGAGGCAGAAGCCGAGCAGTACTTC
abundance: .; d_gene: .; v_gene: TRBV7-8; j_gene: TRBJ1-1; CDR3aa: CASSLGVWGNTEAFF; CDR3nt: TGTGCCAGCAGCTTAGGTGTCTGGGGGAACACTGAAGCTTTCTTT
abundance: .; d_gene: .; v_gene: TRBV6-6; j_gene: TRBJ2-3; CDR3aa: CASSYSLVRDTQYF; CDR3nt: TGTGCCAGCAGTTACTCTCTAGTTCGTGATACGCAGTATTTT
abundance: .; d_gene: .; v_gene: TRBV7-9; j_gene: TRBJ2-2; CDR3aa: CASSSGEHTGELFF; CDR3nt: TGTGCCAGCAGCTCTGGGGAACACACCGGGGAGCTGTTTTTT
abundance: few; d_gene: .; v_gene: TRBV7-6; j_gene: TRBJ1-5; CDR3aa: CASSHGGQGQPQHF; CDR3nt: TGTGCCAGCAGCCATGGGGGACAAGGTCAGCCCCAGCATTTT
abundance: .; d_gene: .; v_gene: TRBV18; j_gene: TRBJ2-2; CDR3aa: CASSPLGQNTGELFF; CDR3nt: TGTGCCAGCTCACCACTAGGGCAGAACACCGGGGAGCTGTTTTTT
abundance: .; d_gene: .; v_gene: TRBV29-1; j_gene: TRBJ2-5; CDR3aa: CSAEVIETQYF; CDR3nt: TGCAGCGCAGAGGTTATTGAGACCCAGTACTTC
abundance: .; d_gene: TRBD2; v_gene: TRBV4-3; j_gene: TRBJ2-7; CDR3aa: CASSQTWTSGLNYEQYF; CDR3nt: TGCGCCAGCAGCCAGACCTGGACTAGCGGACTGAACTACGAGCAGTACTTC
abundance: .; d_gene: .; v_gene: TRBV7-9; j_gene: TRBJ2-7; CDR3aa: CASSPTDSYEQYF; CDR3nt: TGTGCCAGCAGCCCCACAGACTCCTACGAGCAGTACTTC
abundance: .; d_gene: .; v_gene: TRBV13; j_gene: TRBJ2-3; CDR3aa: CASSFMSLGDTQYF; CDR3nt: TGTGCCAGCAGCTTCATGAGTCTAGGAGATACGCAGTATTTT
abundance: .; d_gene: .; v_gene: TRBV7-9; j_gene: TRBJ2-1; CDR3aa: CASVDVPGNEQFF; CDR3nt: TGTGCCAGCGTCGACGTCCCCGGGAATGAGCAGTTCTTC
abundance: .; d_gene: .; v_gene: TRBV11-2; j_gene: TRBJ1-2; CDR3aa: CASSTGGQYYGYTF; CDR3nt: TGTGCCAGCAGCACCGGTGGTCAGTACTATGGCTACACCTTC
abundance: .; d_gene: .; v_gene: TRBV5-5; j_gene: TRBJ2-1; CDR3aa: CASSSPLVSNEQFF; CDR3nt: TGTGCCAGCAGCTCGCCTTTGGTTTCGAATGAGCAGTTCTTC
abundance: .; d_gene: .; v_gene: TRBV30; j_gene: TRBJ2-1; CDR3aa: CAWSPGGYNEQFF; CDR3nt: TGTGCCTGGAGTCCCGGGGGTTACAATGAGCAGTTCTTC
abundance: .; d_gene: TRBD2; v_gene: TRBV4-1; j_gene: TRBJ2-6; CDR3aa: CASSPRTSGSEFGANVLTF; CDR3nt: TGCGCCAGCAGCCCGCGGACTAGCGGGAGTGAATTTGGGGCCAACGTCCTGACTTTC
abundance: .; d_gene: .; v_gene: TRBV30; j_gene: TRBJ2-2; CDR3aa: CAWNQGRNTGELFF; CDR3nt: TGTGCCTGGAATCAGGGGAGGAACACCGGGGAGCTGTTTTTT
abundance: .; d_gene: .; v_gene: TRBV7-6; j_gene: TRBJ2-2; CDR3aa: CASSSEAGELFF; CDR3nt: TGTGCCAGCAGCTCAGAAGCCGGGGAGCTGTTTTTT
abundance: .; d_gene: .; v_gene: TRBV11-2; j_gene: TRBJ2-1; CDR3aa: CASSLLGGNSYNEQFF; CDR3nt: TGTGCCAGCAGCTTATTAGGCGGGAACTCCTACAATGAGCAGTTCTTC
abundance: .; d_gene: .; v_gene: TRBV4-3; j_gene: TRBJ2-7; CDR3aa: CASSQVLGLSYEQYF; CDR3nt: TGCGCCAGCAGCCAAGTACTCGGGTTATCCTACGAGCAGTACTTC
abundance: .; d_gene: .; v_gene: TRBV29-1; j_gene: TRBJ1-1; CDR3aa: CSVEAEGVSTEAFF; CDR3nt: TGCAGCGTTGAAGCGGAGGGGGTTTCGACTGAAGCTTTCTTT
abundance: .; d_gene: .; v_gene: TRBV4-1; j_gene: TRBJ2-7; CDR3aa: CASSQRRSPGLDSYEQYF; CDR3nt: TGCGCCAGCAGCCAGCGTCGGTCGCCGGGGCTCGATTCCTACGAGCAGTACTTC
abundance: few; d_gene: TRBD1; v_gene: TRBV7-6; j_gene: TRBJ2-2; CDR3aa: CASSLGQGIYTGELFF; CDR3nt: TGTGCCAGCAGCTTAGGACAGGGAATCTACACCGGGGAGCTGTTTTTT
abundance: .; d_gene: .; v_gene: TRBV4-1; j_gene: TRBJ2-2; CDR3aa: CASSQEIVHGELFF; CDR3nt: TGCGCCAGCAGCCAAGAAATCGTTCACGGGGAGCTGTTTTTT
abundance: .; d_gene: .; v_gene: TRBV5-1; j_gene: TRBJ1-3; CDR3aa: CASSLWPDSNFRNTIYF; CDR3nt: TGCGCCAGCAGCTTGTGGCCTGACAGCAACTTTAGAAACACCATATATTTT
abundance: .; d_gene: TRBD2; v_gene: TRBV27; j_gene: TRBJ2-7; CDR3aa: CASSPGLAPYYEQYF; CDR3nt: TGTGCCAGCAGTCCAGGACTAGCGCCTTATTACGAGCAGTACTTC
abundance: .; d_gene: TRBD1; v_gene: TRBV7-9; j_gene: TRBJ2-7; CDR3aa: CASSNRDRAARSYEQYF; CDR3nt: TGTGCCAGCAGCAACCGGGACAGGGCCGCGAGATCTTACGAGCAGTACTTC